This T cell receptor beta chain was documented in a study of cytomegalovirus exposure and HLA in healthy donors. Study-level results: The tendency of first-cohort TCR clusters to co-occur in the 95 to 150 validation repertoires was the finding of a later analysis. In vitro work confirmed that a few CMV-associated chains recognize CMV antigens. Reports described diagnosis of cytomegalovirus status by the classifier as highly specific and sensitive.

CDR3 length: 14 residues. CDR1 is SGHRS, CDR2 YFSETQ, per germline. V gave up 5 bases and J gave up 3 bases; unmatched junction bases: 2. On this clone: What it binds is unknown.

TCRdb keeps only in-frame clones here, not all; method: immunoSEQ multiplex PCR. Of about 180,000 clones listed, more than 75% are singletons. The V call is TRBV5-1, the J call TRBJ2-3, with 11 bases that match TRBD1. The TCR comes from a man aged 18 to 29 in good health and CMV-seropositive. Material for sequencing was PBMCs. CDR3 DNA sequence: TGCGCCAGCAGGGACAGGGGGCGGACAGATACGCAGTATTTT. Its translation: CASRDRGRTDTQYF.